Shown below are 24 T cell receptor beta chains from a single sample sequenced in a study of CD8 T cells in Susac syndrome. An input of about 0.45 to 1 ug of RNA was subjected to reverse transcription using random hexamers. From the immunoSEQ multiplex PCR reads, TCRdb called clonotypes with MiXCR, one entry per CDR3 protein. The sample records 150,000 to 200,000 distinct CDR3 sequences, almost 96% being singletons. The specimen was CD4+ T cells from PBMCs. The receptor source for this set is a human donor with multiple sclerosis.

CDR3 coding DNA: TGTGCCAGCCTACTAGCGGGGGGCTACAATGAGCAGTTCTTC. Amino acids: CASLLAGGYNEQFF. The chain couples TRBV7-9 to TRBJ2-1; the match to TRBD2 covers 12 bases. CDR3 length equals 14 residues. CDR1 SEHNR and CDR2 FQNEAQ come from the germline V gene (reference sequence). V lost 8 bases and J lost 3; bases outside the gene matches: 2.

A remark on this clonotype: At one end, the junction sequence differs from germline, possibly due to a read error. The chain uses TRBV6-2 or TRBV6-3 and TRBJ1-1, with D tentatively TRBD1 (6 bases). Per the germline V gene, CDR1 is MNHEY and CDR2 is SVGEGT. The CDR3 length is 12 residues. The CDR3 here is CASNYRDTEAFF. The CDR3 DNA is TGTGCCAGCAATTACAGGGACACTGAAGCTTTCTTT.

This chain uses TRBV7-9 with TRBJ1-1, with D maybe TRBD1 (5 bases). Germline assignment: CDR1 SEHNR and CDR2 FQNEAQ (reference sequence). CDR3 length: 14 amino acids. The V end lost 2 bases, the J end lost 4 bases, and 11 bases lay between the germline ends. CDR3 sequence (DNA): TGTGCCAGCAGCTTAACAGGACCGGGCACTGAAGCTTTCTTT. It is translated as CASSLTGPGTEAFF. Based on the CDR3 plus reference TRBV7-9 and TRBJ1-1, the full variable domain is DTGVSQNPRHKITKRGQNVTFRCDPISEHNRLYWYRQTLGQGPEFLTYFQNEAQLEKSRLLSDRFSAERPKGSFSTLEIQRTEQGDSAMYLCASSLTGPGTEAFFGQGTRLTVV.

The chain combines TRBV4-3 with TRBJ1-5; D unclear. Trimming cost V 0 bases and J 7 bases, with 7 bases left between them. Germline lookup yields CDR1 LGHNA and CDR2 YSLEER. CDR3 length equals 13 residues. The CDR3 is CASSQDPDQPQHF. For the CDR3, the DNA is TGCGCCAGCAGCCAAGATCCGGACCAGCCCCAGCATTTT.

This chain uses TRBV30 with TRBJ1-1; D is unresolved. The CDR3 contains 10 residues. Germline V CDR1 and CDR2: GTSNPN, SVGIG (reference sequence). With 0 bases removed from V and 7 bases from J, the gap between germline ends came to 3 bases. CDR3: CAWSVREAFF. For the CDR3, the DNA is TGTGCCTGGAGTGTCCGTGAAGCTTTCTTT.

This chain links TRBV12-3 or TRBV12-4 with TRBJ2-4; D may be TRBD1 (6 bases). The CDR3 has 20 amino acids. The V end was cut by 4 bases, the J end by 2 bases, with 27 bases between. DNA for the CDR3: TGTGCCAGCAGTTCCCCTAGTGTGCCCGTCCAGGGGTATTCCAAAAACATTCAGTACTTC. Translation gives CASSSPSVPVQGYSKNIQYF.

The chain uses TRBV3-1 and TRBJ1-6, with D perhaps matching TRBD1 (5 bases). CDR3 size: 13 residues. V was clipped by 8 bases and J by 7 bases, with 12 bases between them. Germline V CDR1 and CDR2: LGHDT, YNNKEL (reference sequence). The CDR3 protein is CASGFRGNSPLHF. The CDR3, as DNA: TGTGCCAGCGGTTTTCGGGGGAATTCACCCCTCCACTTT. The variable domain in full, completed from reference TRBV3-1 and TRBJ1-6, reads DTAVSQTPKYLVTQMGNDKSIKCEQNLGHDTMYWYKQDSKKFLKIMFSYNNKELIINETVPNRFSPKSPDKAHLNLHINSLELGDSAVYFCASGFRGNSPLHFGNGTRLTVT.

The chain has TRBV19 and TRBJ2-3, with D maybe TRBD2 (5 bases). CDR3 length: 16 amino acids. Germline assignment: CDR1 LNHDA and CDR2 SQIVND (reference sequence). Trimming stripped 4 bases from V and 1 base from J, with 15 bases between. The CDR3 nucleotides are TGTGCCAGTAGTAGGGAGCTGGGTTTGGGCACAGATACGCAGTATTTT. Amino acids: CASSRELGLGTDTQYF. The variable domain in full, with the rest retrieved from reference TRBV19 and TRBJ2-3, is DGGITQSPKYLFRKEGQNVTLSCEQNLNHDAMYWYRQDPGQGLRLIYYSQIVNDFQKGDIAEGYSVSREKKESFPLTVTSAQKNPTAFYLCASSRELGLGTDTQYFGPGTRLTVL.

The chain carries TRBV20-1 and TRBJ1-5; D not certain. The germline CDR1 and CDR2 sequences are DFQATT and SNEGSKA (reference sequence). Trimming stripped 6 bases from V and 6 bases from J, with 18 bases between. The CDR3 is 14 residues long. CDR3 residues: CSASTRRGIQPQHF. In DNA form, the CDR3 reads TGCAGTGCCTCGACTCGTCGGGGAATTCAGCCCCAGCATTTT.

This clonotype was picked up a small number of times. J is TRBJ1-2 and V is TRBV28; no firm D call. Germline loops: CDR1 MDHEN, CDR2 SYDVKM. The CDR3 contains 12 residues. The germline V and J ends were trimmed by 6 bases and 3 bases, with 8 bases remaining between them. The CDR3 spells CASSSTDYGYTF. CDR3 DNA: TGTGCCAGCAGCTCCACTGACTATGGCTACACCTTC.

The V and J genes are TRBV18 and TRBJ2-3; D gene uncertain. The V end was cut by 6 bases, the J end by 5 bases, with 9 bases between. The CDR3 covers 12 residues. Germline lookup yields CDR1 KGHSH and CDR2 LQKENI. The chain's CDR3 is CASSRMGDTQYF. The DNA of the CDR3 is TGTGCCAGCTCCCGCATGGGAGATACGCAGTATTTT.

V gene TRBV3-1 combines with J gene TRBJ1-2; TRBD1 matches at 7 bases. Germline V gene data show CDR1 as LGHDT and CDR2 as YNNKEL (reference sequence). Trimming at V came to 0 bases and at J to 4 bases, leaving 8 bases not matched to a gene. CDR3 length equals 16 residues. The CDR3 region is CASSQDIGTVSYGYTF. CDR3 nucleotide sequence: TGTGCCAGCAGCCAAGATATCGGGACAGTATCCTATGGCTACACCTTC.

CDR3 coding DNA: TGTGCCAGCAGTAACAGATACCAAGAGACCCAGTACTTC. It yields the protein CASSNRYQETQYF. The chain is built from TRBV27 and TRBJ2-5; no reliable D call. There are 13 residues in the CDR3. The germline V gene has CDR1 MNHEY and CDR2 SMNVEV (reference sequence). V lost 5 bases and J lost 0, with 7 bases in between.

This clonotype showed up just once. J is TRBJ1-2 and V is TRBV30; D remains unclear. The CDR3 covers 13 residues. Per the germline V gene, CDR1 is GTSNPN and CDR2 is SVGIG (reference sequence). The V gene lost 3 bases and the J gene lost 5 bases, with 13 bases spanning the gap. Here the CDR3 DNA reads TGTGCCTGGAGATTCGCGGCAGTTTATGGCTACACCTTC. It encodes CAWRFAAVYGYTF.

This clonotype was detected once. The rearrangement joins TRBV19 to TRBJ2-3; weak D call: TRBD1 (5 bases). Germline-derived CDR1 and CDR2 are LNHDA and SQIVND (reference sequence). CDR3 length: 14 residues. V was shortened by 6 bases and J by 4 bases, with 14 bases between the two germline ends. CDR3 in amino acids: CASRPIRVSDTQYF. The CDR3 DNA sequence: TGTGCCAGTAGGCCGATCAGGGTTTCAGATACGCAGTATTTT. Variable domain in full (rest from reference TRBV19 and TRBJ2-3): DGGITQSPKYLFRKEGQNVTLSCEQNLNHDAMYWYRQDPGQGLRLIYYSQIVNDFQKGDIAEGYSVSREKKESFPLTVTSAQKNPTAFYLCASRPIRVSDTQYFGPGTRLTVL.

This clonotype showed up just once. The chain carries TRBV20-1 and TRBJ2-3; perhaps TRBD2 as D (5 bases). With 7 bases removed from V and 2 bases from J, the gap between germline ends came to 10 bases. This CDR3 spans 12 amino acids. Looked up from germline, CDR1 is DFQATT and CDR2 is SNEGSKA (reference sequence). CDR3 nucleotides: TGCAGTGGCTGGAGGTACACAGATACGCAGTATTTT. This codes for CSGWRYTDTQYF.

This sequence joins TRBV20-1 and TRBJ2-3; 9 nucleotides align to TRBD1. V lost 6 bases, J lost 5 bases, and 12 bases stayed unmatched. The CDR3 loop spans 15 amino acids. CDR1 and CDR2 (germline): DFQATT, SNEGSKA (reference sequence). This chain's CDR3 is CSAAQGTGTIDTQYF. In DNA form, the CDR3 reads TGCAGTGCGGCCCAAGGGACAGGGACGATAGATACGCAGTATTTT.

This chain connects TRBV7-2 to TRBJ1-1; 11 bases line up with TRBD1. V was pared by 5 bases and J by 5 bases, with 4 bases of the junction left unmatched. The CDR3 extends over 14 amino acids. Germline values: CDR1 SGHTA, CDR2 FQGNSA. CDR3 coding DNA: TGTGCCAGCAGCGTGGACAGGGGGCCTACTGAAGCTTTCTTT. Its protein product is CASSVDRGPTEAFF.

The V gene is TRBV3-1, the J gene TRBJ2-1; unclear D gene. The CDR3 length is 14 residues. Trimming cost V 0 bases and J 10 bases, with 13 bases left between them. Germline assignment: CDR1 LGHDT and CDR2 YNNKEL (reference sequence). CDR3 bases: TGTGCCAGCAGCCAAGATCGTAGAACGGTGGAGCAGTTCTTC. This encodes CASSQDRRTVEQFF.

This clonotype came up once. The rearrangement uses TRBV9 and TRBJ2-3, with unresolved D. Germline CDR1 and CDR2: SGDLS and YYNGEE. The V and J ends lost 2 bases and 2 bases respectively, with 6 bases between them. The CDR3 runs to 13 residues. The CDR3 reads CASSVSDTDTQYF. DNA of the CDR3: TGTGCCAGCAGCGTTTCGGACACAGATACGCAGTATTTT.

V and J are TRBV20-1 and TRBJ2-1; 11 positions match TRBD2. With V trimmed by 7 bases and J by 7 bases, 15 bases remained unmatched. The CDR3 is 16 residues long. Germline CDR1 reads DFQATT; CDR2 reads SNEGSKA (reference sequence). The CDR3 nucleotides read TGCAGTGGCAAACTAGCGGGGGCCCAAGGTTGGAATGAGCAGTTCTTC. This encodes CSGKLAGAQGWNEQFF.

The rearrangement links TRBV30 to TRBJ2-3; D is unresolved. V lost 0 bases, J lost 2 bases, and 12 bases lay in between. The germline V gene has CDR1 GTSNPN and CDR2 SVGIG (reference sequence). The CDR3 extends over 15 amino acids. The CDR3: CAWSVRGGITDTQYF. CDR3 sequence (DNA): TGTGCCTGGAGTGTACGAGGTGGAATCACAGATACGCAGTATTTT.

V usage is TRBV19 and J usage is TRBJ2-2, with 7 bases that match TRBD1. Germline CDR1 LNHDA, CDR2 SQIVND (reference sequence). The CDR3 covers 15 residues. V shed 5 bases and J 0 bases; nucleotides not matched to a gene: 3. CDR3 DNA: TGTGCCAGTAGTTCCGGGACAGCGAACACCGGGGAGCTGTTTTTT. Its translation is CASSSGTANTGELFF.

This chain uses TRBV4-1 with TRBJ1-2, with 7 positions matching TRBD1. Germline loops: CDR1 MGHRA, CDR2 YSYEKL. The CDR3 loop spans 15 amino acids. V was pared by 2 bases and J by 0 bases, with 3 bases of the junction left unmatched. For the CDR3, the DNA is TGCGCCAGCAGCCAAAGGGACAGATCTAACTATGGCTACACCTTC. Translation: CASSQRDRSNYGYTF.